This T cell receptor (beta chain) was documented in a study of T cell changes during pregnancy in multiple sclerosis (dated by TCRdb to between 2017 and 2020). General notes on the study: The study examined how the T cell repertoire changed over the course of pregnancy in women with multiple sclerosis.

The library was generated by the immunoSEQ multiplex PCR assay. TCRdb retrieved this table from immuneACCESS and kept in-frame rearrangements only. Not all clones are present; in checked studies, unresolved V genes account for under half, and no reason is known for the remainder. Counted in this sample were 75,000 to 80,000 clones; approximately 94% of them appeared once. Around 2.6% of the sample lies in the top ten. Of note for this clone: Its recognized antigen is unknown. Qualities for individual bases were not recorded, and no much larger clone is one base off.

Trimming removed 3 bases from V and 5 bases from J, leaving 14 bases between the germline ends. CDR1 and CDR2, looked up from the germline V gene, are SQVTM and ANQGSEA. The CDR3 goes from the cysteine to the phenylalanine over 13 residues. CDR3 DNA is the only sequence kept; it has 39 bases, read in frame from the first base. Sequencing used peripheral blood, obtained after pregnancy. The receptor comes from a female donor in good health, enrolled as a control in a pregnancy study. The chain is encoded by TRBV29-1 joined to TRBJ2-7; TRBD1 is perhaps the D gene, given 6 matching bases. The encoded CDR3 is CSVDTGPYHEQYF. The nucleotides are TGCAGCGTTGATACAGGGCCTTATCACGAGCAGTACTTC.